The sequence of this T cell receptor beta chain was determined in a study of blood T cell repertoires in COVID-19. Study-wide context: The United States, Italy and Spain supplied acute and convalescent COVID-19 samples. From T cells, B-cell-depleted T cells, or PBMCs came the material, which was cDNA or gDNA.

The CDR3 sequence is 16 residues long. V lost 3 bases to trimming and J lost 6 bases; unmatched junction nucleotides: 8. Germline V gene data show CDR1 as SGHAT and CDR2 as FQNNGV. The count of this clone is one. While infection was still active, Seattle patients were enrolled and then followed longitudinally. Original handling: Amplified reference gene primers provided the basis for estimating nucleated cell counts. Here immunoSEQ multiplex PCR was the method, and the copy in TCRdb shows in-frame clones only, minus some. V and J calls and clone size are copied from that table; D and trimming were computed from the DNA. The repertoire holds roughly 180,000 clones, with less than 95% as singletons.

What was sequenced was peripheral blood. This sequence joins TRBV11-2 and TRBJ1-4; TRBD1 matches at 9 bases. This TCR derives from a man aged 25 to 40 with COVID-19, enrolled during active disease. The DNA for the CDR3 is TGTGCCAGCAGCTTCCGACCCGGGACAGGGTATGAAAAACTGTTTTTT. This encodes CASSFRPGTGYEKLFF.